Included here is one TCR beta chain sequence, with context. Original data processing: Estimates of nucleated cell counts were drawn from the amplification of reference gene primers. Some clones are missing from TCRdb's copy, which holds only in-frame ones; the method was immunoSEQ multiplex PCR. V, J and clone size reflect that table, while D and trimming were determined from the DNA. The sample yields about 370,000 clones, 80% to 90% seen once. The source of the sample is a study of blood T cell repertoires in COVID-19. The ends were cut back, 0 bases at V and 0 bases at J, with 15 bases in the middle. This CDR3 is built from 17 residues. The germline gives CDR1 LGHNA, CDR2 YSLEER. Seattle patient enrollment occurred during active infection, with longitudinal follow-up thereafter.

The clonotype comes from a woman younger than 45 with COVID-19, enrolled during active disease. Sequencing was done on a sample of peripheral blood. The chain recombines TRBV4-3 with TRBJ2-7; D gene unclear. As DNA, the CDR3 is TGCGCCAGCAGCCAAGATCGTCGCGGCAGTGCCTCCTACGAGCAGTACTTC. It specifies CASSQDRRGSASYEQYF.